The source of this T cell receptor beta chain is a study of blood T cell repertoires in COVID-19. About the research overall: The samples span acute and convalescent COVID-19 from the United States, Italy and Spain. From T cells, B-cell-depleted T cells, or PBMCs came the material, which was cDNA or gDNA.

The Seattle site enrolled patients during active infection and followed them longitudinally. The table came from immunoSEQ multiplex PCR; TCRdb's copy has only in-frame clones and leaves some out. Here the sample spans 150,000 to 200,000 clones, less than 85% being singletons. In germline, CDR1 is LNHDA, CDR2 SQIVND (reference sequence). CDR3 length: 14 amino acids. Trimming stripped 7 bases from V and 0 bases from J, with 9 bases between. Sequencing used peripheral blood. This chain connects TRBV19 to TRBJ2-2, with D possibly being TRBD1 (5 bases). The source of this sequence is a woman aged 40 to 55 with COVID-19, enrolled during active disease. The chain's CDR3 is CASTGRANTGELFF. The CDR3 region has the DNA TGTGCCAGTACGGGCAGGGCGAACACCGGGGAGCTGTTTTTT.